These 15 T cell receptor beta chains were sequenced from one sample in a study of cytomegalovirus exposure and HLA in healthy donors. PCR primers comprised 60 Vbeta and 13 Jbeta primers. This table comes from immunoSEQ multiplex PCR, and its TCRdb copy is limited to in-frame clones, with some not included. This sample yields 310,000 or so clones, of which 80% to 90% are seen a single time; roughly 2% belongs to the top ten. Sequencing was done on a sample of PBMCs. The receptors come from a woman aged 18-29 years in good health and CMV-seronegative.

The rearrangement uses TRBV27 and TRBJ2-7; 7 bases are a match to TRBD1. Trimming at V came to 2 bases and at J to 1 base, leaving 8 bases not matched to a gene. The CDR3 totals 16 residues. Germline lookup yields CDR1 MNHEY and CDR2 SMNVEV (reference sequence). CDR3 loop: CASSLRLKGASYEQYF. The CDR3 coding sequence is TGTGCCAGCAGTTTAAGGTTGAAGGGGGCTTCCTACGAGCAGTACTTC.

The V and J genes are TRBV4-2 and TRBJ1-2, with D possibly being TRBD1 (5 bases). Per the germline V gene, CDR1 is LGHNA and CDR2 is YNFKEQ. This CDR3 spans 13 amino acids. Trimming shortened V by 4 bases and J by 1 base, and 7 bases separated the two germline ends. CDR3: CASSPGGNYGYTF. In DNA, the CDR3 is TGTGCCAGCAGCCCCGGGGGTAACTATGGCTACACCTTC.

The chain combines TRBV28 with TRBJ2-7, with D unclear. CDR1 is MDHEN, CDR2 SYDVKM, per germline. V was cut by 5 bases and J by 2 bases, with 7 bases left in between. This CDR3 has 12 residues. The CDR3 here is CASSLRPYEQYF. Written as DNA, the CDR3 is TGTGCCAGCAGTCTACGTCCCTACGAGCAGTACTTC.

This sequence joins TRBV7-3 and TRBJ1-1, with unresolved D. The germline V gene encodes CDR1 SGHTA and CDR2 FQGTGA. Trimming took off 2 bases at V and 4 bases at J, with 17 bases between the two ends. The length of the CDR3 is 16 residues. Written as DNA, the CDR3 is TGTGCCAGCAGCTTACGGAGCCAAGGGCGGGGCACTGAAGCTTTCTTT. Protein: CASSLRSQGRGTEAFF.

The rearrangement joins TRBV6-1 to TRBJ1-2, with D uncertain. This CDR3 is built from 16 residues. Germline V gives CDR1 MNHNS, CDR2 SASEGT. Trimming cost V 1 base and J 8 bases, with 20 bases left between them. The CDR3 is CASSEVPIRRERGYTF. CDR3 nucleotides: TGTGCCAGCAGTGAAGTTCCCATTAGGAGAGAAAGGGGCTACACCTTC.

V usage is TRBV18 and J usage is TRBJ1-1, with D unresolved. Germline CDR1 and CDR2: KGHSH and LQKENI. The length of the CDR3 is 11 residues. Trimming took 8 bases from V and 7 from J, leaving 11 bases between them. CDR3 DNA: TGTGCCAGCGTAGCCGCCGATGAAGCTTTCTTT. It encodes CASVAADEAFF.

The chain links TRBV10-2 to TRBJ2-3; 10 positions agree with TRBD2. With 4 bases clipped from V and 2 bases from J, the junction kept 3 bases outside the gene matches. Germline CDR1 is WSHSY and CDR2 is SAAADI. CDR3 size: 15 residues. The CDR3 region is CASSAAGGLTDTQYF. CDR3 sequence (DNA): TGCGCCAGCAGTGCAGCGGGGGGGCTCACAGATACGCAGTATTTT.

The rearrangement uses TRBV10-3 and TRBJ1-1; D may be TRBD1 (6 bases). The CDR3 has 16 amino acids. V lost 3 bases and J 4 bases, leaving 18 bases between the germline ends. Germline values: CDR1 ENHRY, CDR2 SYGVKD. The chain's CDR3 is CAISDGSWGRRTEAFF. As DNA, the CDR3 is TGTGCCATCAGTGACGGATCTTGGGGGCGACGCACTGAAGCTTTCTTT.

The chain combines TRBV5-1 with TRBJ2-7; tentative D call: TRBD2 (7 bases). The V end lost 4 bases, the J end lost 7 bases, and 21 bases lay between the germline ends. The CDR3 sequence is 15 residues long. Germline assignment: CDR1 SGHRS and CDR2 YFSETQ. CDR3 nucleotides: TGCGCCAGCAGCCGATTGTCGGGGGGCAGGGGAGAGCAGTACTTC. It codes for CASSRLSGGRGEQYF.

This sequence joins TRBV5-6 and TRBJ1-3, with unresolved D. V lost 4 bases to trimming and J lost 1 base, with 9 bases between them. CDR1 and CDR2 (germline): SGHDT, YYEEEE. This CDR3 comprises 14 residues. The CDR3 loop reads CASSLSGSGNTIYF. Written as DNA, the CDR3 is TGTGCCAGCAGCCTCTCGGGTTCTGGAAACACCATATATTTT. Full variable domain (rest looked up from reference TRBV5-6 and TRBJ1-3): DAGVTQSPTHLIKTRGQQVTLRCSPKSGHDTVSWYQQALGQGPQFIFQYYEEEERQRGNFPDRFSGHQFPNYSSELNVNALLLGDSALYLCASSLSGSGNTIYFGEGSWLTVV.

The chain has TRBV13 and TRBJ2-5; a weak D match, TRBD1 (6 bases). The CDR3 runs to 15 residues. V lost 4 bases and J 2 bases, leaving 14 bases between the germline ends. The V gene's germline CDR1 is PRHDT and CDR2 FYEKMQ (reference sequence). CDR3 in amino acids: CASSYNTGSQETQYF. The CDR3 region has the DNA TGTGCCAGCAGCTATAATACAGGGTCGCAAGAGACCCAGTACTTC.

DNA for the CDR3: TGTGCCAGCAGTGTAGAGATGAACTACGAGCAGTACTTC. Protein sequence: CASSVEMNYEQYF. The chain links TRBV6-4 to TRBJ2-7; D unclear. Looked up from germline, CDR1 is MRHNA and CDR2 is SNTAGT. Between the trimmed V and J ends, which lost 4 bases and 3 bases, there was a span of 10 bases. The CDR3 is 13 residues long.

The sample holds one count of this clone. The genes are TRBV7-9 and TRBJ2-7; D is uncertain. Trimming removed 3 bases at V and 5 bases at J, with 5 bases between. CDR1 is SEHNR, CDR2 FQNEAQ, per germline (reference sequence). CDR3 length: 11 amino acids. The CDR3 DNA reads TGTGCCAGCAGCTTTGAGAACGAGCAGTACTTC. This codes for CASSFENEQYF.

The gene calls are TRBV6-5 and TRBJ1-1; D gene unclear. Germline loops: CDR1 MNHEY, CDR2 SVGAGI. Trimming removed 6 bases at V and 2 bases at J, with 13 bases between. This CDR3 has 14 residues. The CDR3 nucleotides read TGTGCCAGCAGCCGCTCAGGCAGAAACACTGAAGCTTTCTTT. Translation: CASSRSGRNTEAFF.

The V gene is TRBV6-6, the J gene TRBJ1-1; TRBD1 matches at 7 bases. The junction had 9 bases not matched to a gene; V was cut back by 2 bases and J by 12 bases. This CDR3 is built from 13 residues. Germline values: CDR1 MNHNY, CDR2 SVGAGI (reference sequence). The CDR3 region is CASSYPLTGSTFF. The DNA for the CDR3 is TGTGCCAGCAGTTACCCGTTGACAGGGAGTACTTTCTTT.